This T cell receptor beta chain was identified in a study of siplizumab effects on memory and regulatory T cells. Study-level points and caveats: Siplizumab significantly decreased alloreactive sequences from unstimulated CD4+ memory cells. Few alloreactive clones mapped to unstimulated subsets.

Assaying covered some 10^5 TCR templates per sample. Using immunoSEQ multiplex PCR, the repertoire was profiled, and TCRdb retains in-frame clones only, with some absent. The sample lists about 50,000 clones, more than 85% seen once, with roughly 0.37% in the top ten. V was clipped by 3 bases and J by 2 bases; unmatched bases: 3. CDR3 length: 15 amino acids. Germline CDR1 LNHDA, CDR2 SQIVND (reference sequence). About this clone itself: What it binds is not known. Other DNA sequences in the same sample also yield this CDR3.

V and J are TRBV19 and TRBJ2-7, with 11 bases matching TRBD1. This clonotype was obtained from a human donor in good health. What was sequenced was naive CD8+ T cells sorted from blood. The CDR3 DNA sequence: TGTGCCAGTAGTATCGGGACAGGGGGGACCTACGAGCAGTACTTC. It specifies CASSIGTGGTYEQYF.